This T cell receptor beta chain was identified during a study of blood T cell repertoires in COVID-19. Study at large: Donors in the United States, Italy and Spain gave samples during acute or convalescent COVID-19.

The table came from immunoSEQ multiplex PCR; TCRdb's copy has only in-frame clones and leaves some out. The data hold fewer than 250,000 clones, with roughly four fifths observed a single time. The CDR3 is 13 amino acids. The V gene lost 6 bases and the J gene lost 5 bases, with 13 bases spanning the gap. Germline V gives CDR1 LNHDA, CDR2 SQIVND (reference sequence). The chain employs TRBV19 and TRBJ1-1; no definite D call. The source of this sequence is a woman aged 70-85 years with acute or convalescent COVID-19. The sample taken for sequencing was peripheral blood. CDR3 loop: CASSGERGTEAFF. CDR3 nucleotides: TGTGCCAGTAGCGGGGAGAGAGGAACTGAAGCTTTCTTT.